This TCR beta chain was captured by sequencing in a study of T-cell reconstitution after alpha-beta-depleted transplantation in children. The study, taken as a whole, reports: In patients about two months after transplant, alpha-beta T cells reportedly arose from several hundred expanded graft clones.

Trimming took 6 bases from V and 3 from J; bases not matched to a gene: 5. The CDR3 covers 14 residues. This clonotype was picked up a small number of times. Its cognate antigen is unknown. As it was prepared, the TCRbeta library received unique molecular identifiers. One entry per CDR3 protein, called by TCRdb with MiXCR from the PCR reads. The sample contains hundreds of thousands of distinct CDR3 sequences, about an eighth of which appear only once. The source material was PBMCs, sampled before TCRalphabeta/CD19-depleted stem cell transplant. This sequence was found in a girl aged 2 to 9 with congenital amegakaryocytic thrombocytopenia, due to receive a stem cell transplant. The V gene is TRBV12-3 or TRBV12-4, the J gene TRBJ1-5; TRBD1 agrees at 7 bases. CDR3 residues: CASRLTGANQPQHF. The CDR3 DNA reads as TGTGCCAGCAGACTAACAGGGGCCAATCAGCCCCAGCATTTT.